Below, 7 T cell receptor beta chains from the same sample are listed, as sequenced in a study of T cells after yellow fever vaccination. MiXCR was run by TCRdb on the 5' RACE reads, yielding one entry per CDR3 protein. The sample gives about 58,000 distinct CDR3 sequences, about 5.6% of which show up once; around 30% is in the top ten. The sample here was PBMCs, either bulk or a sorted T-cell subset (CD4+, CD8+, memory, or dextramer-sorted; not recorded which), taken on the day of the yellow fever booster vaccination. These receptors were obtained from a man younger than 35 who received the YFV17D yellow fever vaccine.

This clonotype was seen at least ten times. The rearrangement links TRBV27 to TRBJ2-1, with TRBD2 matching over 11 bases. Germline values: CDR1 MNHEY, CDR2 SMNVEV (reference sequence). J was trimmed by 3 bases and V by 2 bases; bases with no gene match: 3. The CDR3 contains 16 residues. The CDR3 loop is CASSLGTSGYYNEQFF. In DNA form, the CDR3 reads TGTGCCAGCAGTTTAGGGACTAGCGGATACTACAATGAGCAGTTCTTC.

This clonotype was observed a few times. The chain employs TRBV4-3 and TRBJ2-3, with 9 nucleotides matching TRBD2. Germline CDR1 LGHNA, CDR2 YSLEER. V dropped 0 bases and J dropped 6; count of bases not matched to a gene: 4. The CDR3 is made up of 15 amino acids. CDR3 nucleotides: TGCGCCAGCAGCCAAGATCAGCGGGGGGCCGATACGCAGTATTTT. It encodes CASSQDQRGADTQYF.

The table lists this clonotype with many counts. The chain combines TRBV9 with TRBJ2-1, with TRBD2 identical over 8 bases. Trimming at V came to 0 bases and at J to 4 bases, leaving 3 bases not matched to a gene. From germline, CDR1 is SGDLS and CDR2 YYNGEE. This CDR3 comprises 15 residues. The CDR3 DNA reads TGTGCCAGCAGCGTAGCGAGCGGGGGATACAATGAGCAGTTCTTC. Translating gives CASSVASGGYNEQFF.

The V and J genes are TRBV5-1 and TRBJ2-7, with D hard to call. The CDR3 runs to 14 residues. Trimming took off 4 bases at V and 4 bases at J, with 15 bases between the two ends. Germline V lookup: CDR1 SGHRS, CDR2 YFSETQ. The CDR3 sequence: CASSAGFPFYEQYV. CDR3 coding DNA: TGCGCCAGCAGCGCAGGCTTTCCTTTTTACGAGCAGTACGTC.

The V call is TRBV27, the J call TRBJ2-3, with D possibly matching TRBD1 (6 bases). Looked up from germline, CDR1 is MNHEY and CDR2 is SMNVEV (reference sequence). V was pared by 3 bases and J by 3 bases, with 16 bases between. CDR3 length: 16 residues. The CDR3 bases are TGTGCCAGCAGTTTCGCCACAGGGCCGAGGACAGATACGCAGTATTTT. Its translation: CASSFATGPRTDTQYF.

This clonotype was picked up a small number of times. This rearrangement joins TRBV30 to TRBJ2-1; 13 bases agree with TRBD2. The CDR3 has 17 residues. Per the germline V gene, CDR1 is GTSNPN and CDR2 is SVGIG (reference sequence). V trimming: 2 bases; J trimming: 9 bases; junction bases outside the gene matches: 13. The DNA for the CDR3 is TGTGCCTGGAGTCCCAGATCCGGGACTAGCGGGGAATTTGAGCAGTTCTTC. Residues: CAWSPRSGTSGEFEQFF. The variable domain in full, completed from reference TRBV30 and TRBJ2-1, reads SQTIHQWPATLVQPVGSPLSLECTVEGTSNPNLYWYRQAAGRGLQLLFYSVGIGQISSEVPQNLSASRPQDRQFILSSKKLLLSDSGFYLCAWSPRSGTSGEFEQFFGPGTRLTVL.

The rearrangement uses TRBV6-6 and TRBJ1-1; the D gene is possibly TRBD1 (5 bases). The CDR3 length is 15 residues. The germline CDR1 and CDR2 sequences are MNHNY and SVGAGI (reference sequence). The V end was cut by 2 bases, the J end by 4 bases, with 14 bases between. The chain's CDR3 is CASSYGGWVFTEAFF. CDR3 coding DNA: TGTGCCAGCAGTTACGGGGGGTGGGTGTTCACTGAAGCTTTCTTT.